The present entry profiles one T cell receptor beta chain with its context. This CDR3 is 15 amino acids long. Germline V gene data show CDR1 as SNHLY and CDR2 as FYNNEI. V was pared by 7 bases and J by 6 bases, with 13 bases of the junction left unmatched. The sample comes from a study of blood T cell repertoires in COVID-19. Sequencing used immunoSEQ multiplex PCR; TCRdb keeps in-frame clones, though not all of them. The sample includes roughly 500,000 clones, 80% to 90% of them seen just once. Sequencing was done on a sample of peripheral blood. The receptor was derived from a human donor in a cohort sampled during active COVID-19. The chain uses TRBV2 and TRBJ2-3, with 7 bases fitting TRBD1. The CDR3 region is CASTRRQGDRDTQYF. In DNA form, the CDR3 reads TGTGCCAGCACCCGAAGACAGGGCGATCGGGATACGCAGTATTTT. Together with reference TRBV2 and TRBJ2-3, the CDR3 gives the full variable domain: EPEVTQTPSHQVTQMGQEVILRCVPISNHLYFYWYRQILGQKVEFLVSFYNNEISEKSEIFDDQFSVERPDGSNFTLKIRSTKLEDSAMYFCASTRRQGDRDTQYFGPGTRLTVL.